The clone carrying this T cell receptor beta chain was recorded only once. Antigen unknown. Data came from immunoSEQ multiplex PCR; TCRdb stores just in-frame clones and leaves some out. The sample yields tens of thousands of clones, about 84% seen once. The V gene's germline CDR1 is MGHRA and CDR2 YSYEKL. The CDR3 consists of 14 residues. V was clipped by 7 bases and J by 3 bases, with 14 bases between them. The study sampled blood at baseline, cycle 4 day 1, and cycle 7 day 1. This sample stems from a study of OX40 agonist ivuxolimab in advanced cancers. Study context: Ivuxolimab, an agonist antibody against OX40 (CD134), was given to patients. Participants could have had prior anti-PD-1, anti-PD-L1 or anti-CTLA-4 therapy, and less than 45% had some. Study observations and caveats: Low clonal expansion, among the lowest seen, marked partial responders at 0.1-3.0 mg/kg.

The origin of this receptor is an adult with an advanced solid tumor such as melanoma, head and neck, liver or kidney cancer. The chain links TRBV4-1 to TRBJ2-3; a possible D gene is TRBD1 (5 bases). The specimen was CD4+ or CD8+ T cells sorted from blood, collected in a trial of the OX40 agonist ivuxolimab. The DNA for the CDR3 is TGCGCCAGCACCTACACCCCAGGGACAGATACGCAGTATTTT. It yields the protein CASTYTPGTDTQYF.